Listed below are T cell receptor beta chains from one sample, sequenced in a study of blood T cells in healthy people across ages. TCRdb redid the calling of the 5' RACE reads with MiXCR, one entry per CDR3 protein. The sample records about 1.8 million distinct CDR3 sequences, 40% to 55% being singletons. Sequenced sample: blood. Receptors originate from a woman in her 40s in good health. Both conserved end residues are part of each CDR3. D genes are given only for firm matches. Clone size, where shown, is once, few, many, or a class for clones that have expanded.

d_gene	j_gene	v_gene	abundance	CDR3nt	CDR3aa
.	TRBJ2-3	TRBV29-1	.	TGCAGCGTTGTGACAGATACGCAGTATTTT	CSVVTDTQYF
TRBD1	TRBJ2-5	TRBV24-1	.	TGTGCCACCAGTGAAGCGGACAGGGGGGAGACCCAGTACTTC	CATSEADRGETQYF
.	TRBJ2-3	TRBV28	.	TGTGCCAGCAGTCCAGTGAGCCAACGGGATACGCAGTATTTT	CASSPVSQRDTQYF
TRBD1	TRBJ2-7	TRBV7-2	.	TGTGCCAGCAGCGCCGACAGGGGGCGGTACGAGCAGTACTTC	CASSADRGRYEQYF
.	TRBJ1-2	TRBV5-1	few	TGCGCCAGCAGCCTTGAGAGCAGCTATGGCTACACCTTC	CASSLESSYGYTF
.	TRBJ2-3	TRBV20-1	once	TGCAGTGCCGAACTTGGACGGGGTTACACAGATACGCAGTATTTT	CSAELGRGYTDTQYF
.	TRBJ2-5	TRBV7-8	few	TGTGCCAGCAGCTTAGGATCGATCCCTCAAGAGACCCAGTACTTC	CASSLGSIPQETQYF
.	TRBJ2-3	TRBV4-3	few	TGCGCCAGCAGCCAAGAAGGCCAAGTAGGTGATACGCAGTATTTT	CASSQEGQVGDTQYF
TRBD1	TRBJ1-1	TRBV7-2	.	TGTGCCAGCAGCCCTTCTACCGGGACAGGGGGGACTGAAGCTTTCTTT	CASSPSTGTGGTEAFF
TRBD1	TRBJ2-5	TRBV28	.	TGTGCCAGCAGTTATCTCGGGACAGGGGGCCGGGGAGAGACCCAGTACTTC	CASSYLGTGGRGETQYF
TRBD1	TRBJ1-6	TRBV29-1	.	TGCAGCGCTATGACAGGGAGCTCCTATAATTCACCCCTCCACTTT	CSAMTGSSYNSPLHF
TRBD1	TRBJ2-7	TRBV28	many	TGTGCCAGCACCGGGACAGGGGTCTACGAGCAGTACTTC	CASTGTGVYEQYF
TRBD2	TRBJ2-5	TRBV12-3/TRBV12-4	.	TGTGCCAGCACCCTTTACCCGGGGGGACAAGAGACCCAGTACTTC	CASTLYPGGQETQYF
.	TRBJ2-7	TRBV11-2	.	TGTGCCAGCAGCTTACAACCAGGGGGAGGGGCCTACGAGCAGTACTTC	CASSLQPGGGAYEQYF
TRBD2	TRBJ2-5	TRBV12-3/TRBV12-4	.	TGTGCCAGCACCCCTCGCGGGGGGGCCGAAGAGACCCAGTACTTC	CASTPRGGAEETQYF
.	TRBJ2-1	TRBV7-2	.	TGTGCCAGCAGCCAGGGGTTCCGGGGTGAGCAGTTCTTC	CASSQGFRGEQFF
TRBD2	TRBJ2-1	TRBV20-1	.	TGCAGTGCTAGATCTCTAGCGGAGCCCAGCTCCTACAATGAGCAGTTCTTC	CSARSLAEPSSYNEQFF
.	TRBJ2-2	TRBV28	.	TGTGCCACAGAGGCCACCGGGGAGCTGTTTTTT	CATEATGELFF
.	TRBJ1-3	TRBV5-1	.	TGCGCCAGCAGCTTAGGCGTCTCTGGAAACACCATATATTTT	CASSLGVSGNTIYF
.	TRBJ2-1	TRBV7-2	few	TGTGCCAGCAGCTTAGAGATACAGGGACCGAGCGAGCAGTTCTTC	CASSLEIQGPSEQFF
.	TRBJ2-7	TRBV4-1	.	TGCGCCTGCAGCCAAGAGACTCGAGACATAGAGTACGTCGAGCAGTACTTC	CACSQETRDIEYVEQYF
TRBD2	TRBJ2-5	TRBV3-1	.	TGTGCCAGCAGCATCAGCGGGGTGGCCTACAATGAGCAGTACTTC	CASSISGVAYNEQYF
.	TRBJ1-2	TRBV6-6	.	TGTGCCAGCCAGGAGACTAACTATGGCTACACCTTC	CASQETNYGYTF
.	TRBJ1-2	TRBV6-5	.	TGTGCCAGCAGTCTACGAAACTTC	CASSLRNF
.	TRBJ2-1	TRBV7-2	few	TGTGCCAGCAGCTTTGGGGCCGCGAATGAGCAGTTCTTC	CASSFGAANEQFF
.	TRBJ2-1	TRBV7-2	.	TGTGCCAGCCGAAACGCCCGGGCAGCCAATGAGCAGTTCTTC	CASRNARAANEQFF
.	TRBJ1-5	TRBV7-2	.	TGTGCCAGCAGCTTTGAGGGGCCGCTCAATCAGCCCCAGCATTTT	CASSFEGPLNQPQHF
.	TRBJ2-1	TRBV20-1	.	TGCAGTGCTGAGGTAGCTCGGGATGAGCAGTTCTTC	CSAEVARDEQFF
.	TRBJ2-1	TRBV20-1	.	TGCAGTGCTAGAGATCTGCAGGCCTTTGGGGGGGAGCAGTTCTTC	CSARDLQAFGGEQFF
.	TRBJ2-5	TRBV20-1	.	TGCAGTGCCCAAAGAACTCAAAGCGGATTAGAGACCCAGTACTTC	CSAQRTQSGLETQYF
TRBD1	TRBJ2-4	TRBV7-2	few	TGTGCCAGCAGCTTATTTCAGGGGGCGAGGGCCAAAAACATTCAGTACTTC	CASSLFQGARAKNIQYF
.	TRBJ2-5	TRBV5-6	.	TGTGCCAGCAGCTTTGCGGGGCCCAAAGAGACCCAGTACTTC	CASSFAGPKETQYF
TRBD2	TRBJ2-1	TRBV5-1	.	TGCGCCAGCAGCTTGTGGGAGGGGACTTCTTCCTACAATGAGCAGTTCTTC	CASSLWEGTSSYNEQFF
.	TRBJ2-5	TRBV7-2	few	TGTGCCAGCAGCTTAGAGAGAGAGACGGGATCAAGCAAGACCCAGTACTTC	CASSLERETGSSKTQYF
.	TRBJ2-1	TRBV28	.	TGTGCCAGCAGTTCCCCCCTGGACATCTCCTCCTACAATGAGCAGTTCTTC	CASSSPLDISSYNEQFF
.	TRBJ2-3	TRBV20-1	.	TGCAGCGATTTAAGCACCTGCCCAGATACGCAGTATTTT	CSDLSTCPDTQYF
TRBD2	TRBJ2-7	TRBV29-1	.	TGCAGCGTTGAAGCAGGGCGGGAGGGAACCTACGAGCAGTACTTC	CSVEAGREGTYEQYF
TRBD2	TRBJ2-4	TRBV4-2	once	TGTGCCAGCAGCCAACAGGCTAGCGGGGGGGGCTACGGGCAGTACTTC	CASSQQASGGGYGQYF
TRBD2	TRBJ2-5	TRBV20-1	.	TGCAGTGCTCAAGGGGTAGCGGGGGAACCCCGACCTAAGACCCCATGGACCCAGTACTTC	CSAQGVAGEPRPKTPWTQYF
.	TRBJ2-2	TRBV14	.	TGTGCCAGCAGCCACCACGTAGGGATTAACACCGGGGAGCTGTTTTTT	CASSHHVGINTGELFF
TRBD1	TRBJ2-1	TRBV10-3	few	TGTGCCATCAGTGGTCGGACAGGGTCAAACAATGAGCAGTTCTTC	CAISGRTGSNNEQFF
.	TRBJ1-4	TRBV2	.	TGTGCCAGCAGCGCCCCGCAAACGGCTAATGAAAAACTGTTTTTT	CASSAPQTANEKLFF
TRBD2	TRBJ2-7	TRBV11-2	.	TGTGCCAGCAGCGCGACTAGCGGGACCTACGAGCAGTACTTC	CASSATSGTYEQYF
.	TRBJ2-3	TRBV10-3	few	TGTGCCATCATCTGCCTAGGGGATACGCAGTATTTT	CAIICLGDTQYF
.	TRBJ1-2	TRBV29-1	.	TGCAGCGTTCCCAACATCTATGGCTACACCTTC	CSVPNIYGYTF
.	TRBJ2-5	TRBV7-2	.	TGTGCCGGCAGCTTAGATGGAGGGTGGAAGGAGCAGTACTTC	CAGSLDGGWKEQYF
.	TRBJ2-3	TRBV20-1	.	TGCAGTGCTAGAGACCCGGGGGAGGCGGCAGATACGCAGTATTTT	CSARDPGEAADTQYF
.	TRBJ2-4	TRBV3-1	.	TGTGCCAGCAGCCAAGATGGGGAAGTAGATGAGCAGTACTTC	CASSQDGEVDEQYF
.	TRBJ2-5	TRBV20-1	.	TGCAGTGCTAGAGATGGGGACGCTTCAAATCAAGAGACCCAGTACTTC	CSARDGDASNQETQYF
.	TRBJ2-7	TRBV6-5	.	TGTGCCAGCAGTTACTCGTGGTCCAGGGACGCTCAGCCCTACGAGCAGTACTTC	CASSYSWSRDAQPYEQYF
.	TRBJ1-2	TRBV9	few	TGTGCCAGCAGCGTAGGAACCGGGCGCATGTATGGCTACACCTTC	CASSVGTGRMYGYTF
.	TRBJ2-5	TRBV21-1	few	TGTGCCAGCAGCTCCATCAGGGAGCCCTCCGGGGCGGAGCAGTACTTC	CASSSIREPSGAEQYF